This TCR beta chain was recovered during a study of blood T cell repertoires in COVID-19. Original handling: Amplified reference gene primers provided the basis for estimating nucleated cell counts. Assay: immunoSEQ multiplex PCR; the TCRdb copy retains only in-frame clones and omits some. V, J and clone size are taken as reported in that table, and D and trimming were inferred from the DNA itself. The sample holds about 220,000 clones, more than 70% seen once. This TCR derives from a woman between 45 and 60 years old with acute or convalescent COVID-19. Material: peripheral blood.

The CDR3 DNA follows: TGCGCCAGCAGCTTGGATTCGGGACAGGGCCAAGGCTACACCTTC. This translates into CASSLDSGQGQGYTF. The rearrangement links TRBV5-1 to TRBJ1-2, with 9 nucleotides matching TRBD1. Germline-derived CDR1 and CDR2 are SGHRS and YFSETQ. The CDR3 contains 15 residues. With 0 bases clipped from V and 8 bases from J, the junction kept 8 bases outside the gene matches.